These 10 T cell receptor beta chains were sequenced from one sample in a study of blood T cell repertoires in COVID-19 (dated by TCRdb to about 2020). To prepare the library, the immunoSEQ multiplex PCR assay was applied. The clones in this table, taken by TCRdb from immuneACCESS, are in-frame only. Not every clone is retained; where verified, under half of the shortfall comes from an unresolved V gene, and the cause of the rest is unknown. The sample yields 300,000 to 350,000 clones; roughly nine tenths were counted once. About 2% of the sample rests with the top ten. Source material: peripheral blood. Every receptor here comes from a man aged 18 to 29 with active or convalescent COVID-19.

The V call is TRBV28, the J call TRBJ2-1, with D possibly TRBD2 on 6 matching bases. The germline V and J ends were trimmed by 5 bases and 4 bases, with 18 bases remaining between them. The CDR3 extends over 16 amino acids. Germline assignment: CDR1 MDHEN and CDR2 SYDVKM. As DNA, the CDR3 is TGTGCCAGCAGTAGGAGACTAGGGTGGTTGTACAATGAGCAGTTCTTC. This translates into CASSRRLGWLYNEQFF. The complete variable domain, with remaining parts taken from reference TRBV28 and TRBJ2-1, reads DVKVTQSSRYLVKRTGEKVFLECVQDMDHENMFWYRQDPGLGLRLIYFSYDVKMKEKGDIPEGYSVSREKKERFSLILESASTNQTSMYLCASSRRLGWLYNEQFFGPGTRLTVL.

The V and J genes are TRBV4-1 and TRBJ2-7; D possibly corresponds to TRBD1 (6 bases). There are 15 residues in the CDR3. The V end was cut by 1 base, the J end by 2 bases, with 12 bases between. Germline V lookup: CDR1 MGHRA, CDR2 YSYEKL. The CDR3 loop is CASSQVRQETYEQYF. The DNA of the CDR3 is TGCGCCAGCAGCCAAGTCAGACAGGAAACCTACGAGCAGTACTTC.

The chain joins TRBV18 to TRBJ1-2, with 7 positions matching TRBD1. The CDR3 is made up of 15 amino acids. CDR1 and CDR2 from the germline V gene are KGHSH and LQKENI. Losses at the gene ends were 5 bases for V and 2 bases for J; bases not matched to a gene: 8. The CDR3 here is CASSSSLGQNYGYTF. The CDR3 DNA reads as TGTGCCAGCTCATCGTCGCTGGGACAGAACTATGGCTACACCTTC.

The V call is TRBV27, the J call TRBJ2-7; 7 positions match TRBD1. The CDR3 extends over 15 amino acids. Germline CDR1 reads MNHEY; CDR2 reads SMNVEV (reference sequence). With 1 base clipped from V and 0 bases from J, the junction kept 3 bases outside the gene matches. This CDR3 reads CASSLWGTDSYEQYF. CDR3 sequence (DNA): TGTGCCAGCAGTTTATGGGGGACAGACTCCTACGAGCAGTACTTC.

The chain carries TRBV5-1 and TRBJ2-3, with D possibly matching TRBD2 (5 bases). The CDR3 covers 15 residues. V lost 3 bases and J 0 bases, leaving 11 bases between the germline ends. The germline CDR1 and CDR2 sequences are SGHRS and YFSETQ. CDR3 DNA: TGCGCCAGCAGCTCTTACGGGATAAGCACAGATACGCAGTATTTT. Translation: CASSSYGISTDTQYF.

This clone was picked up a small number of times. V usage is TRBV11-2 and J usage is TRBJ2-1; TRBD2 aligns across 9 bases. The CDR3 extends over 15 amino acids. In germline, CDR1 is SGHAT, CDR2 FQNNGV. The trim removed 5 bases at V and 6 bases at J, leaving 8 bases unmatched. As DNA, the CDR3 is TGTGCCAGCAGCCACCGGACTAGCGCTCTCAATGAGCAGTTCTTC. It specifies CASSHRTSALNEQFF.

The chain employs TRBV6-1 and TRBJ1-4; 7 bases map to TRBD1. Unmatched junction bases numbered 10, after V lost 4 bases and J lost 5 bases. The CDR3 runs 16 residues. CDR1 is MNHNS, CDR2 SASEGT, per germline. The chain's CDR3 is CASSGQPGQPNEKLFF. The CDR3 region has the DNA TGTGCCAGCAGTGGACAGCCGGGACAGCCCAATGAAAAACTGTTTTTT.

This sequence joins TRBV7-9 and TRBJ1-1; D unresolved. Germline CDR1 is SEHNR and CDR2 is FQNEAQ (reference sequence). The CDR3 totals 14 residues. Trimming shortened V by 8 bases and J by 1 base, and 14 bases separated the two germline ends. The CDR3 nucleotides are TGTGCCAGCCCAAGCGGGGATTCGAACACTGAAGCTTTCTTT. Translated: CASPSGDSNTEAFF.

This clone was detected a few times. This sequence joins TRBV6-1 and TRBJ1-4; D possibly corresponds to TRBD1 (6 bases). The CDR3 consists of 18 residues. Germline V gives CDR1 MNHNS, CDR2 SASEGT. V shed 4 bases and J shed 6 bases, with 24 bases lying between them. In DNA form, the CDR3 reads TGTGCCAGCAGTGTACGGCCCGTAGACGGGGGGCGGGATGAAAAACTGTTTTTT. Translation: CASSVRPVDGGRDEKLFF.

This sequence joins TRBV5-6 and TRBJ1-3; D is unclear. Germline assignment: CDR1 SGHDT and CDR2 YYEEEE. This CDR3 spans 15 amino acids. The ends were cut back, 4 bases at V and 0 bases at J, with 11 bases in the middle. CDR3 protein: CASSPLTSSGNTIYF. CDR3 DNA sequence: TGTGCCAGCAGCCCCCTGACAAGCTCTGGAAACACCATATATTTT.